This TCR beta chain was sequenced in a study of beta chain features in type 1 diabetes. The sequenced template was cDNA made from the entire isolated RNA. Clones were sequenced by immunoSEQ multiplex PCR, and TCRdb holds only the in-frame ones, with some missing. The sample has 330,000 or so clones, about 15% seen once. From germline, CDR1 is SGHTA and CDR2 FQGTGA. The CDR3 extends over 16 amino acids. Trimming removed 5 bases from V and 0 bases from J, with 11 bases in between. This chain joins TRBV7-3 and TRBJ2-6; the D is unclear. This clonotype was obtained from a man in his thirties or forties in good health. The source material was central memory CD4+ T cells from blood. The CDR3 region has the DNA TGTGCCAGCAGCCCTGCCCCGGGCTCTGGGGCCAACGTCCTGACTTTC. Its protein product is CASSPAPGSGANVLTF. Filled out from reference TRBV7-3 and TRBJ2-6, the complete variable domain reads GAGVSQTPSNKVTEKGKYVELRCDPISGHTALYWYRQSLGQGPEFLIYFQGTGAADDSGLPNDRFFAVRPEGSVSTLKIQRTERGDSAVYLCASSPAPGSGANVLTFGAGSRLTVL.